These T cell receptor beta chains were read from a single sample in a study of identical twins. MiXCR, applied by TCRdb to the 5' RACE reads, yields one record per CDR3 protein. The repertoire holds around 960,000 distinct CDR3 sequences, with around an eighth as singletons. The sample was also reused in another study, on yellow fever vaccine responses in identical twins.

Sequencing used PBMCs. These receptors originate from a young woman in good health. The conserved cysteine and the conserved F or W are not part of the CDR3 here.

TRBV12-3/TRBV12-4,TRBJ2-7,ASTPGGNYEQY
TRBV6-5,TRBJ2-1,ASRYQTSNSYNEQF
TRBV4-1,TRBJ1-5,ASSRPEINQPQH
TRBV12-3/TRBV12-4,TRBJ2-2,ASSLAPGRTGELF
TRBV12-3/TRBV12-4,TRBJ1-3,ASRDTSGNTIY
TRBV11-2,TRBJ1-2,ASTSLSSWDSGYT
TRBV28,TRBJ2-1,ASKEGTGFYNEQF
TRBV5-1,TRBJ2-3,ASSLLGTSGSTDTQY
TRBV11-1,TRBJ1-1,ASRGDRGRTGGMNTEAF
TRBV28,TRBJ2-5,ASRLVVGARETQY
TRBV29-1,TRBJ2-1,SVARGLPSYNEQF
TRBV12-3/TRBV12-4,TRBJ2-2,ASNPGQGMNTGELF
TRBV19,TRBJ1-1,ASSIRGRDTEAF
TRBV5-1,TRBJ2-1,ASRATSGGAEQF
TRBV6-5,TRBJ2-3,ASSYWGDTDTQY
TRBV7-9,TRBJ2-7,ASSSRGGPGFYEQY
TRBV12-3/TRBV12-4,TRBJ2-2,ASSLAGADTGELF
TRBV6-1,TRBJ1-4,ASSEGHTKNEKLF
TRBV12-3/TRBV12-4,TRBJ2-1,ASSLALRRGAYNEQF
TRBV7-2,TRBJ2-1,ASSFEPYNEQF
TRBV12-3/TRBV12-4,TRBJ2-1,ASSFARTGLNEQF
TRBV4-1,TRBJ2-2,ASSGDRGTGELF
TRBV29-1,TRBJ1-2,SSLGGGGYT
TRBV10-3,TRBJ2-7,AIKPTTGQGAGYEQY
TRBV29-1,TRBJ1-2,SVDSKDYGYT